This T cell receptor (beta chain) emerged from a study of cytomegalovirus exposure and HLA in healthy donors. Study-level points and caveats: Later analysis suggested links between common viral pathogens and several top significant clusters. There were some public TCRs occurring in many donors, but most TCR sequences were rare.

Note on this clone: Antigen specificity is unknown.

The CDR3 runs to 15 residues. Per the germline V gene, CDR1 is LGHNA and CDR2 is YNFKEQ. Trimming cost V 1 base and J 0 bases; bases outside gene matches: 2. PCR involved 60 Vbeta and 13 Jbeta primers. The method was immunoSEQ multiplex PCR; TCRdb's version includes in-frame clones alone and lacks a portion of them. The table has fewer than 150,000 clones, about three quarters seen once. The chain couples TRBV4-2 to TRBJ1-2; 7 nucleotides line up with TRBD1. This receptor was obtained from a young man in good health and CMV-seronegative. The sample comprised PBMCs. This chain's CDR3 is CASSQVQGTNYGYTF. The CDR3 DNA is TGTGCCAGCAGCCAAGTACAGGGGACTAACTATGGCTACACCTTC.